Following are 16 T cell receptor beta chains from one sample sequenced in a study of T-cell memory formation after mild COVID-19. In TCRdb, the 5' RACE reads were re-called with MiXCR into one record per CDR3 protein. The sample includes around 250,000 distinct CDR3 sequences, over 9% seen only once; the top ten take around 21%. Sequenced sample: PBMCs or a T cell subset sorted from them (not recorded which). The receptors stem from a young man who had mild COVID-19 (a few samples of this study predate the infection). Cell type and time point are not known.

This chain connects TRBV6-5 to TRBJ2-5; 7 bases are a match to TRBD2. The V segment lost 6 bases and the J segment 9 bases; nucleotides outside the gene matches: 4. This CDR3 has 11 residues. CDR1 is MNHEY and CDR2 is SVGAGI in the germline V gene. This CDR3 is CASSLGRAQYF. Written as DNA, the CDR3 is TGTGCCAGCAGCCTGGGGAGGGCCCAGTACTTC.

The rearrangement uses TRBV12-3 or TRBV12-4 and TRBJ1-5; 7 bases fit TRBD1. J gave up 2 bases and V 10 bases, and 5 bases lay outside the gene matches. The CDR3 runs to 13 residues. The CDR3 is CATRGQGNQPQHF. The DNA for the CDR3 is TGTGCCACCCGTGGACAGGGCAATCAGCCCCAGCATTTT.

For the CDR3, the DNA is TGTGCCAGACCCGGGACTAGCGGGGGGCATACAGATACGCAGTATTTT. It is translated as CARPGTSGGHTDTQYF. V is TRBV6-2 or TRBV6-3 and J is TRBJ2-3, with 15 nucleotides matching TRBD2. V trimming: 9 bases; J trimming: 3 bases; junction bases outside the gene matches: 7. Germline V lookup: CDR1 MNHEY, CDR2 SVGEGT. CDR3 length: 16 amino acids.

This clonotype was observed a handful of times. The chain links TRBV20-1 to TRBJ2-7; D gene uncertain. Germline-derived CDR1 and CDR2 are DFQATT and SNEGSKA (reference sequence). V was clipped by 2 bases and J by 3 bases, with 14 bases between them. This CDR3 has 14 residues. The chain's CDR3 is CSARSASVGYEQYV. In nucleotides, the CDR3 is TGCAGTGCTAGATCAGCGTCTGTGGGCTACGAGCAGTACGTC.

J is TRBJ2-1 and V is TRBV7-9; tentatively, D is TRBD2 (6 bases). The CDR3 is 15 amino acids. V was trimmed by 7 bases and J by 8 bases, leaving 21 bases between them. CDR1 and CDR2 (germline): SEHNR, FQNEAQ (reference sequence). CDR3 bases: TGTGCCAGCATCGGGGAGGCCCGATCACGCGATGAGCAGTTCTTC. It codes for CASIGEARSRDEQFF.

This clonotype has just a few counts. The chain uses TRBV12-3 or TRBV12-4 and TRBJ1-2; possibly TRBD1 for D (5 bases). The V end lost 5 bases, the J end lost 8 bases, and 12 bases lay between the germline ends. The CDR3 sequence is 12 residues long. The CDR3: CASSRGGYGYTF. As DNA, the CDR3 is TGTGCCAGCAGTCGGGGGGGTTACGGCTACACCTTC.

This clonotype turned up a few times. The chain employs TRBV25-1 and TRBJ2-7; 8 nucleotides agree with TRBD2. The trim removed 6 bases at V and 5 bases at J, leaving 9 bases unmatched. The germline gives CDR1 MGHDK, CDR2 SYGVNS. The CDR3 covers 14 residues. CDR3 sequence (DNA): TGTGCCAGCAGGCCGCTAGGACTAGCTAACGAGCAGTACGTC. The encoded protein is CASRPLGLANEQYV.

This clonotype was observed a few times. The chain carries TRBV4-1 and TRBJ2-7; 10 bases map to TRBD2. V was clipped by 5 bases and J by 3 bases; unmatched bases: 7. Germline V CDR1 and CDR2: MGHRA, YSYEKL. There are 15 residues in the CDR3. The CDR3, as DNA: TGCGCCAGCAGCACCCGGACTAGCGGAGACTACGAGCAGTACTTC. Translated: CASSTRTSGDYEQYF.

This clonotype was detected many times. The V gene is TRBV7-2, the J gene TRBJ1-2; 7 nucleotides agree with TRBD1. The V gene's germline CDR1 is SGHTA and CDR2 FQGNSA. V dropped 0 bases and J dropped 0; count of bases not matched to a gene: 7. This CDR3 spans 17 amino acids. CDR3 in DNA: TGTGCCAGCAGCTTAGCCATAGACAGGGCAGCTAACTATGGCTACACCTTC. Translated: CASSLAIDRAANYGYTF. Full variable domain (missing parts from reference TRBV7-2 and TRBJ1-2): GAGVSQSPSNKVTEKGKDVELRCDPISGHTALYWYRQSLGQGLEFLIYFQGNSAPDKSGLPSDRFSAERTGGSVSTLTIQRTQQEDSAVYLCASSLAIDRAANYGYTFGSGTRLTVV.

J is TRBJ2-2 and V is TRBV4-3, with a possible D match to TRBD1 (5 bases). This CDR3 has 18 amino acids. Germline values: CDR1 LGHNA, CDR2 YSLEER. V lost 0 bases to trimming and J lost 2 bases, with 16 bases between them. This chain's CDR3 is CASSQEMFRTINTGELFF. The CDR3 bases are TGCGCCAGCAGCCAAGAAATGTTCAGGACAATCAACACCGGGGAGCTGTTTTTT.

This clonotype was seen repeatedly, ten times or more. This chain connects TRBV5-5 to TRBJ2-2; D perhaps matches TRBD2 (5 bases). V was trimmed by 3 bases and J by 6 bases, leaving 12 bases between them. Germline lookup yields CDR1 SGHKS and CDR2 YYEKEE (reference sequence). The CDR3 extends over 14 amino acids. As DNA, the CDR3 is TGTGCCAGCAGCTCGGGTCGGGGTTCCGGGGAGCTGTTTTTT. This sequence encodes CASSSGRGSGELFF.

The V gene is TRBV28, the J gene TRBJ2-7; 7 bases align to TRBD2. The CDR3 extends over 14 amino acids. V was pared by 6 bases and J by 0 bases, with 5 bases of the junction left unmatched. In germline, CDR1 is MDHEN, CDR2 SYDVKM. The CDR3 here is CASRGGTDSYEQYV. The CDR3 DNA sequence: TGTGCCAGCAGGGGAGGGACGGACTCCTACGAGCAGTACGTC.

The rearrangement joins TRBV5-4 to TRBJ2-6; the match to TRBD1 covers 9 bases. Looked up from germline, CDR1 is SGHNT and CDR2 is YYREEE (reference sequence). The junction had 4 bases not matched to a gene; V was cut back by 4 bases and J by 5 bases. This CDR3 is 15 amino acids long. The CDR3 here is CASSAGTGRANVLTF. The CDR3 DNA reads as TGTGCCAGCAGCGCCGGGACAGGGAGGGCCAACGTCCTGACTTTC.

J is TRBJ1-2 and V is TRBV7-9, with D maybe TRBD1 (5 bases). Trimming pared 5 bases from V and 5 bases from J, leaving 9 bases between. Per germline, CDR1 SEHNR and CDR2 FQNEAQ (reference sequence). The CDR3 spans 12 residues. Here the CDR3 DNA reads TGTGCCAGCAGCGCCGGGACTTATGGCTACACCTTC. The encoded protein is CASSAGTYGYTF. Full variable domain (rest looked up from reference TRBV7-9 and TRBJ1-2): DTGVSQNPRHKITKRGQNVTFRCDPISEHNRLYWYRQTLGQGPEFLTYFQNEAQLEKSRLLSDRFSAERPKGSFSTLEIQRTEQGDSAMYLCASSAGTYGYTFGSGTRLTVV.

This clonotype was counted at least ten times. The chain has TRBV7-8 and TRBJ2-5; D is uncertain. The CDR3 sequence is 13 residues long. In germline, CDR1 is SGHVS, CDR2 FQNEAQ. Trimming stripped 2 bases from V and 5 bases from J, with 9 bases between. The CDR3 loop is CASSLRALETQYF. CDR3 in DNA: TGTGCCAGCAGCTTAAGAGCGCTTGAGACCCAGTACTTC.

This clonotype was observed a few times. The rearrangement uses TRBV18 and TRBJ2-3; 8 nucleotides match TRBD1. Unmatched junction bases numbered 10, after V lost 0 bases and J lost 5 bases. Germline V gives CDR1 KGHSH, CDR2 LQKENI. The length of the CDR3 is 17 residues. The DNA for the CDR3 is TGTGCCAGCTCACCACCCTCAGGGGGCTGGGGTATAGATACGCAGTATTTT. It codes for CASSPPSGGWGIDTQYF. Supplemented by reference TRBV18 and TRBJ2-3, the full variable domain reads NAGVMQNPRHLVRRRGQEARLRCSPMKGHSHVYWYRQLPEEGLKFMVYLQKENIIDESGMPKERFSAEFPKEGPSILRIQQVVRGDSAAYFCASSPPSGGWGIDTQYFGPGTRLTVL.